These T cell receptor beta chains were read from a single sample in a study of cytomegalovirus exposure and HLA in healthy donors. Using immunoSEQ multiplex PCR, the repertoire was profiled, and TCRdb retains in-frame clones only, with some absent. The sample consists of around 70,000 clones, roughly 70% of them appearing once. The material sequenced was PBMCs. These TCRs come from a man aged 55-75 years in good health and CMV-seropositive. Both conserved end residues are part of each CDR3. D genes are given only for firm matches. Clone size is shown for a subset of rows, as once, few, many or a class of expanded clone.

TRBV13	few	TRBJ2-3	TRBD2	CASSRLAGGLTDTQYF	TGTGCCAGCAGTCGTCTAGCGGGGGGACTCACAGATACGCAGTATTTT
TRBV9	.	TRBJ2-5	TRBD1	CASSVTGGFRETQYF	TGTGCCAGCAGCGTTACAGGGGGCTTTCGAGAGACCCAGTACTTC
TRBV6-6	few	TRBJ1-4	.	CAISESDSATEKLFF	TGTGCCATCAGTGAGTCTGACAGCGCGACCGAGAAACTGTTTTTT
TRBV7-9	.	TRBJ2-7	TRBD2	CASSNKAGTIGFSYEQYF	TGTGCCAGCAGCAACAAGGCAGGGACTATTGGATTCTCCTACGAGCAGTACTTC
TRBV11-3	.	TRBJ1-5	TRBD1	CASSRPGTVYTEGNQPQHF	TGTGCCAGCAGCCGGCCCGGGACAGTATATACTGAGGGCAATCAGCCCCAGCATTTT
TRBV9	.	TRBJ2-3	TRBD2	CASSVGGGAWDTQYF	TGTGCCAGCAGCGTAGGCGGGGGGGCCTGGGATACGCAGTATTTT
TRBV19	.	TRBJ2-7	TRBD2	CASSFSGRSEQYF	TGTGCCAGTAGTTTTAGCGGGAGATCCGAGCAGTACTTC
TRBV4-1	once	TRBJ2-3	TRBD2	CASSQLVGWAGGPNTDTQYF	TGCGCCAGCAGCCAATTGGTTGGTTGGGCGGGGGGCCCTAACACAGATACGCAGTATTTT
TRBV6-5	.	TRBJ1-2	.	CASTPLGANYGYTF	TGTGCCAGCACCCCCCTCGGGGCTAACTATGGCTACACCTTC
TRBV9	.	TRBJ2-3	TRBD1	CASSVEGTGETDTQYF	TGTGCCAGCAGCGTAGAGGGGACAGGGGAGACAGATACGCAGTATTTT
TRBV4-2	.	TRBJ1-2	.	CASSQESGLFYGYTF	TGTGCCAGCAGCCAAGAAAGCGGACTCTTCTATGGCTACACCTTC
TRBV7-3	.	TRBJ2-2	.	CASSLPGIGELFF	TGTGCCAGCAGCTTGCCGGGAATCGGGGAGCTGTTTTTT
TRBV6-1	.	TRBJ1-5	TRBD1	CASSPDRGNQPQHF	TGTGCCAGCAGTCCCGACAGGGGGAATCAGCCCCAGCATTTT
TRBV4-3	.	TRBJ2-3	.	CASSQDYGTDTQYF	TGCGCCAGCAGCCAAGACTATGGCACAGATACGCAGTATTTT
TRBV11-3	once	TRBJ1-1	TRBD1	CASSLDQGDTEAFF	TGTGCCAGCAGCTTAGATCAGGGGGACACTGAAGCTTTCTTT
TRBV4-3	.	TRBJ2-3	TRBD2	CASSSGTKGAERDTQYF	TGCGCCAGCAGCTCCGGGACTAAAGGGGCCGAACGTGATACGCAGTATTTT
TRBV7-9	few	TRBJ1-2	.	CASSSRFQGINYGYTF	TGTGCCAGCAGCTCCAGATTTCAGGGAATTAACTATGGCTACACCTTC
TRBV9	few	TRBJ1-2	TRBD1	CASSALKAGGESGYTF	TGTGCCAGCAGCGCGCTTAAGGCAGGGGGCGAATCTGGCTACACCTTC
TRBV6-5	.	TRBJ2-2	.	CASSYRRADTGELFF	TGTGCCAGCAGTTATCGCAGGGCGGACACCGGGGAGCTGTTTTTT
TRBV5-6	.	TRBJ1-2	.	CASSLDRNYGYTF	TGTGCCAGCAGTCTCGACAGGAACTATGGCTACACCTTC
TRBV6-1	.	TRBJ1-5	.	CASKQVSNQPQHF	TGTGCCAGCAAACAGGTTAGCAATCAGCCCCAGCATTTT
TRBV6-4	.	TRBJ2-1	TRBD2	CASSDWDRTSRREQFF	TGTGCCAGCAGTGACTGGGACCGGACTAGTCGGCGCGAGCAGTTCTTC
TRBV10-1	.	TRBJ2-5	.	CASSEQPRETQYF	TGCGCCAGCAGTGAGCAACCGAGAGAGACCCAGTACTTC
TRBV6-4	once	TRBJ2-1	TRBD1	CASSEWAGTGKINEQFF	TGTGCCAGCAGTGAGTGGGCCGGGACAGGAAAGATCAATGAGCAGTTCTTC